This T cell receptor beta chain was documented in a study of blood T cell repertoires in COVID-19. On the study more broadly: COVID-19 samples, acute and convalescent, were from the United States, Italy and Spain. The cDNA or gDNA used as material had been derived from T cells, B-cell-depleted T cells, or PBMCs.

As processed by the authors: From reference gene primer amplification, estimates of nucleated cell counts were derived. The method was immunoSEQ multiplex PCR; TCRdb's version includes in-frame clones alone and lacks a portion of them. V, J and clone size were drawn from that table, and D and trimming were deduced from the DNA. The data hold 150,000 or so clones, with around 84% observed a single time. There are 14 residues in the CDR3. Germline assignment: CDR1 SGHNT and CDR2 YYREEE (reference sequence). V gave up 0 bases and J gave up 3 bases, with 6 bases separating them. This TCR was recovered from a human donor with acute or convalescent COVID-19. The donor label of this sample is uncertain. Sequencing input: peripheral blood. The genes are TRBV5-4 and TRBJ2-2; D gene ambiguous. CDR3 sequence: CASSLAGYTGELFF. The CDR3 nucleotides are TGTGCCAGCAGCTTGGCCGGGTACACCGGGGAGCTGTTTTTT.